The source of this T cell receptor (beta chain) is a study of T cell changes during pregnancy in multiple sclerosis. Germline values: CDR1 SGHNT, CDR2 YYREEE (reference sequence). The ends lost 2 bases at V and 6 bases at J; junction bases unmatched: 4. The CDR3 spans 13 residues. Profiling relied on immunoSEQ multiplex PCR, and the TCRdb table lists in-frame clones only, not all of them. Of tens of thousands of clones in the sample, 92% were seen once. This rearrangement joins TRBV5-4 to TRBJ1-2, with 7 bases fitting TRBD1. The sample consisted of peripheral blood, taken before pregnancy. The sequence came from a female donor with multiple sclerosis, enrolled in a pregnancy study. The CDR3 loop is CASSLTGENGYTF. Here the CDR3 DNA reads TGTGCCAGCAGCTTAACAGGGGAGAATGGCTACACCTTC.